This T cell receptor (beta chain) was captured in a study of early T cells in non-severe SARS-CoV-2 infection. TCRdb reanalysed the 5' RACE reads using MiXCR and keeps one entry per CDR3 protein. The sample lists about 59,000 distinct CDR3 sequences, approximately 13% occurring once. V lost 3 bases to trimming and J lost 3 bases, with 17 bases between them. CDR3 length equals 15 residues. Germline CDR1 reads DFQATT; CDR2 reads SNEGSKA (reference sequence). The TCR comes from an adult who was a healthcare worker with PCR-confirmed SARS-CoV-2 infection or an uninfected control (not recorded which). The source was whole blood, collected at baseline. The rearrangement links TRBV20-1 to TRBJ2-5; TRBD2 is a possible D gene (5 bases). CDR3 nucleotide sequence: TGCAGTGCTAGTGGCCGACTACTAACTAAAGAGACCCAGTACTTC. This gives the protein CSASGRLLTKETQYF.